Presented here are 9 T cell receptor beta chains from one specimen sequenced in a study of naive and memory T cell subsets. Ligated cDNA underwent four rounds of PCR with nested alpha and beta constant region primers and SP2. One entry per CDR3 protein, called by TCRdb with MiXCR from the UMI-ligation and nested PCR reads. The sample shows tens of thousands of distinct CDR3 sequences, approximately 10% of them seen only once. The treatment is: skin biopsy from PPD injection site in Mantoux-positive individual. TCR cDNA received a 3' ligated oligonucleotide that carried a UMI. The sequencing used skin, collected from a tuberculin skin test site. The receptors were sampled from an adult in good health.

This clonotype was recorded a few times. CDR3 coding DNA: TGTGCCAGCAGCTCCACAGGGGAGAGCAGGGACGAGCAGTACTTC. Residues: CASSSTGESRDEQYF. J is TRBJ2-7 and V is TRBV7-3, with 7 bases fitting TRBD1. CDR3 size: 15 residues. Per the germline V gene, CDR1 is SGHTA and CDR2 is FQGTGA. V lost 4 bases, J lost 5 bases, and 11 bases stayed unmatched.

This clonotype was counted at least ten times. CDR3 loop: CSARDARRDYGYTF. CDR3 DNA: TGCAGTGCTAGAGATGCCAGGAGGGACTATGGCTACACCTTC. The chain recombines TRBV20-1 with TRBJ1-2; D is ambiguous. Germline assignment: CDR1 DFQATT and CDR2 SNEGSKA (reference sequence). V shed 0 bases and J shed 3 bases, with 11 bases lying between them. The CDR3 contains 14 residues.

As to this clonotype: A read error may explain this, as a much larger clone is one base away. The rearrangement uses TRBV7-2 and TRBJ2-5; TRBD1 matches 11 bases. Germline loops: CDR1 SGHTA, CDR2 FQGNSA. The CDR3 totals 15 residues. V lost 4 bases and J lost 5; bases outside the gene matches: 6. CDR3 in DNA: TGTGCCAGCAGCTCCCGGACAGGGGGCGTGGAGACCCAGTACTTC. This sequence encodes CASSSRTGGVETQYF. Full variable domain (rest looked up from reference TRBV7-2 and TRBJ2-5): GAGVSQSPSNKVTEKGKDVELRCDPISGHTALYWYRQSLGQGLEFLIYFQGNSAPDKSGLPSDRFSAERTGGSVSTLTIQRTQQEDSAVYLCASSSRTGGVETQYFGPGTRLLVL.

At least ten counts were recorded for this clonotype. This sequence joins TRBV25-1 and TRBJ2-1; possible D gene TRBD1, 5 bases. V lost 4 bases to trimming and J lost 4 bases, with 17 bases between them. CDR3 length: 16 residues. Germline V gene data show CDR1 as MGHDK and CDR2 as SYGVNS. The CDR3 region is CASSALAGPLYNEQFF. CDR3 bases: TGTGCCAGCAGTGCGTTAGCAGGGCCCCTTTACAATGAGCAGTTCTTC.

This clonotype was seen ten or more times. This chain connects TRBV18 to TRBJ2-7; 7 nucleotides agree with TRBD1. Per germline, CDR1 KGHSH and CDR2 LQKENI. Trimming removed 4 bases from V and 3 bases from J; junction bases left unmatched: 6. This CDR3 region has 14 residues. The CDR3 nucleotides are TGTGCCAGCTCACACAGACAGGGCGTCTACGAGCAGTACTTC. Translated: CASSHRQGVYEQYF.

V usage is TRBV6-5 and J usage is TRBJ1-5; the match to TRBD1 covers 9 bases. The junction had 4 bases not matched to a gene; V was cut back by 6 bases and J by 7 bases. The CDR3 length is 13 residues. CDR1 and CDR2 (germline): MNHEY, SVGAGI. This chain's CDR3 is CASRRQGGQPQHF. CDR3 sequence (DNA): TGTGCCAGCAGAAGACAGGGGGGCCAGCCCCAGCATTTT.

This clonotype was seen ten or more times. The chain links TRBV3-1 to TRBJ2-5; tentatively, D is TRBD2 (6 bases). V was clipped by 4 bases and J by 4 bases, with 13 bases between them. In germline, CDR1 is LGHDT, CDR2 YNNKEL (reference sequence). This CDR3 contains 14 residues. Written as DNA, the CDR3 is TGTGCCAGCAGCCCACACGGGGGAGGAGAGACCCAGTACTTC. Protein product: CASSPHGGGETQYF.

The chain uses TRBV20-1 and TRBJ2-3, with TRBD1 as a possible D gene (5 bases). V was clipped by 1 base and J by 0 bases, with 14 bases between them. Germline V gene sequence: CDR1 DFQATT, CDR2 SNEGSKA (reference sequence). This CDR3 contains 16 residues. The CDR3 DNA sequence: TGCAGTGCTAGAGCTTTTCAGGGCTTAAGCACAGATACGCAGTATTTT. Residues: CSARAFQGLSTDTQYF.

This clonotype occurred many times. V is TRBV11-2 and J is TRBJ2-1, with a weak D call TRBD2 (7 bases). V shed 5 bases and J shed 7 bases, with 21 bases lying between them. The CDR3 has 16 residues. Germline values: CDR1 SGHAT, CDR2 FQNNGV. The CDR3 loop is CASSAVGAGDRNEQFF. CDR3 coding DNA: TGTGCCAGCAGCGCGGTGGGGGCGGGAGATCGAAATGAGCAGTTCTTC.